Listed below are T cell receptor beta chains from one sample, sequenced in a study of cytomegalovirus exposure and HLA in healthy donors. Sequencing used immunoSEQ multiplex PCR; TCRdb keeps in-frame clones, though not all of them. The sample has 100,000 to 150,000 clones, roughly three quarters seen once; the top ten hold approximately 10%. The sequencing input was PBMCs. These receptors were taken from a man aged 25 to 40 in good health and CMV-seropositive. Each CDR3 is given with its conserved first and last residue. A D gene is named only where the DNA matches it firmly. Size tells how often a clone was seen (once, few, many) or the class of an expanded clone, and some rows leave it out.

v_call,d_call,clone_size,j_call,cdr3_nt,cdr3_aa
TRBV5-6,.,.,TRBJ2-1,TGTGCCAGCAGCTTGGGGCTAGCGGAGCAGTTCTTC,CASSLGLAEQFF
TRBV9,TRBD2,.,TRBJ2-1,TGTGCCAGCAGCGTGACTAGCAAGAATGAGCAGTTCTTC,CASSVTSKNEQFF
TRBV5-1,.,.,TRBJ2-3,TGCGCCAGCAGCCTTAGGACAGAGGCCACAGATACGCAGTATTTT,CASSLRTEATDTQYF
TRBV19,TRBD1,few,TRBJ2-6,TGTGCCAGTAGTGTACAGGGGGTCCCTGGGGCCAACGTCCTGACTTTC,CASSVQGVPGANVLTF
TRBV30,TRBD1,.,TRBJ2-5,TGTGCCCAGGGACAGGGCGTTCAGACCCAGTACTTC,CAQGQGVQTQYF
TRBV5-4,.,.,TRBJ2-3,TGTGCCAGCAGCTGGGTGGCGGAAGATACGCAGTATTTT,CASSWVAEDTQYF
TRBV29-1,.,.,TRBJ2-1,TGCAGCGGCGAGGAGGGGCGCGAGCAGTTCTTC,CSGEEGREQFF
TRBV11-2,TRBD2,.,TRBJ2-7,TGTGCCAGCAGCTGGGACGCTCCCGGGACTATCCTGTACGAGCAGTACTTC,CASSWDAPGTILYEQYF
TRBV27,.,.,TRBJ2-3,TGTGCCAGCAGTTTATCGGAGGGAGATACGCAGTATTTT,CASSLSEGDTQYF
TRBV7-2,TRBD2,.,TRBJ2-1,TGTGCCAGCAGCTTAGCAACGCGACTAGCGGGAGGGGGGGAGCAGTTCTTC,CASSLATRLAGGGEQFF
TRBV10-3,TRBD1,.,TRBJ2-3,TGTGCCATCAAAGACAGGGTAAACTTCACAGATACGCAGTATTTT,CAIKDRVNFTDTQYF
TRBV27,TRBD2,.,TRBJ2-1,TGTGCCAGCAGTTTATCGGAGCGGGAGGGCCCGTTTTTATACAATGAGCAGTTCTTC,CASSLSEREGPFLYNEQFF
TRBV7-3,TRBD2,.,TRBJ2-2,TGTGCCAGTGGGACTAGCGGGAGTTCTAACACCGGGGAGCTGTTTTTT,CASGTSGSSNTGELFF
TRBV27,TRBD1,few,TRBJ2-1,TGTGCCAGCAGTCCATATAGGACAGGGAACACCTACAATGAGCAGTTCTTC,CASSPYRTGNTYNEQFF
TRBV27,.,.,TRBJ1-3,TGTGCCAGCAGCTCCAGGGGAAACTCTGGAAACACCATATATTTT,CASSSRGNSGNTIYF
TRBV2,.,.,TRBJ2-1,TGTGCCAGCAGCCTACAAGGTCTGACGGGGTTCTTC,CASSLQGLTGFF
TRBV5-6,.,.,TRBJ2-1,TGTGCCAGCAGCTTGGGAGTGCGAATGAGCTCCTACAATGAGCAGTTCTTC,CASSLGVRMSSYNEQFF
TRBV7-9,TRBD1,.,TRBJ2-2,TGTGCCAGCACCAGGGTGGATAGGGGGCCGGAAACCGGGGAGCTGTTTTTT,CASTRVDRGPETGELFF
TRBV28,TRBD1,.,TRBJ2-1,TGTGCCAGCAGTTGGACAGGGAACCTCAATGAGCAGTTCTTC,CASSWTGNLNEQFF
TRBV6-5,.,.,TRBJ2-7,TGTGCCAGCAGTTATGGTCCCGTGGCGAGAGGCTACGAGCAGTACTTC,CASSYGPVARGYEQYF
TRBV10-3,TRBD2,once,TRBJ2-5,TGTGCCATCAGTGATCCTAGCGGGAGCGTAGAGACCCAGTACTTC,CAISDPSGSVETQYF
TRBV5-1,TRBD1,few,TRBJ2-2,TGCGCCAGCAGCTGGACAGGGACCACAGGGTCCGGGGAGCTGTTTTTT,CASSWTGTTGSGELFF
TRBV5-6,.,.,TRBJ2-3,TGTGCCAGCAGCTCGTCACTGGGGCACACTAGCACAGATACGCAGTATTTT,CASSSSLGHTSTDTQYF
TRBV4-3,.,.,TRBJ2-1,TGCGCCAGCGGACTAAGACAGGGTCTTGACAATGAGCAGTTCTTC,CASGLRQGLDNEQFF
TRBV6-1,.,few,TRBJ2-3,TGTGCCAGCAGGGCGGACTCGTTCACAGATACGCAGTATTTT,CASRADSFTDTQYF
TRBV27,.,few,TRBJ2-7,TGTGCAACCATGCGGTCCCCAAGCTCCTACGAGCAGTACTTC,CATMRSPSSYEQYF